The 21 T cell receptor beta chains in this list originate from one sample, sequenced in a study of cytomegalovirus exposure and HLA in healthy donors. PCR was performed using 60 Vbeta and 13 Jbeta primers. Produced via immunoSEQ multiplex PCR; TCRdb's table is partial and in-frame only. The table lists 120,000 to 150,000 clones, about 80% of them singletons. The sequenced sample consisted of PBMCs. These receptors came from a man aged 25 to 40 in good health and CMV-seronegative.

This chain connects TRBV6-1 to TRBJ2-4, with D possibly being TRBD2 (6 bases). The V and J ends lost 0 bases and 6 bases respectively, with 18 bases between them. This CDR3 is 17 amino acids long. The germline V gene has CDR1 MNHNS and CDR2 SASEGT. Here the CDR3 reads CASSEARGGSPLNIQYF. As DNA, the CDR3 is TGTGCCAGCAGTGAAGCGCGAGGAGGGAGCCCTTTAAACATTCAGTACTTC.

V is TRBV28 and J is TRBJ1-5; TRBD1 might be the D (5 bases). Germline CDR1 is MDHEN and CDR2 is SYDVKM. Trimming cost V 5 bases and J 3 bases, with 14 bases left between them. The CDR3 covers 15 residues. In nucleotides, the CDR3 is TGTGCCAGCAGTCCCGCGGGGGTACCCAATCAGCCCCAGCATTTT. The encoded protein is CASSPAGVPNQPQHF.

V and J are TRBV9 and TRBJ1-1; a weak D match, TRBD1 (5 bases). CDR3 length equals 15 residues. V lost 0 bases and J lost 4, with 13 bases in between. Germline V gives CDR1 SGDLS, CDR2 YYNGEE. The CDR3 DNA reads TGTGCCAGCAGCGTAGACGGGGGGGTTAGCACTGAAGCTTTCTTT. Translated, it gives CASSVDGGVSTEAFF.

Here the CDR3 DNA reads TGCGCCAGCAGCCAGACAGACAGCCCGTCCTACGAGCAGTACTTC. Protein: CASSQTDSPSYEQYF. This chain uses TRBV4-1 with TRBJ2-7; TRBD1 is a possible D gene (5 bases). The CDR3 length is 15 residues. The V gene lost 3 bases and the J gene lost 1 base, with 13 bases spanning the gap. In germline, CDR1 is MGHRA, CDR2 YSYEKL.

This clone was detected only a few times. The chain links TRBV6-5 to TRBJ2-1; D gene uncertain. From germline, CDR1 is MNHEY and CDR2 SVGAGI. The CDR3 length is 11 residues. V shed 8 bases and J shed 5 bases, with 7 bases lying between them. The CDR3 loop reads CASGHHNEQFF. CDR3 in DNA: TGTGCCAGCGGGCACCACAATGAGCAGTTCTTC.

The chain employs TRBV18 and TRBJ1-5; 9 nucleotides match TRBD1. The germline gives CDR1 KGHSH, CDR2 LQKENI. V gave up 6 bases and J gave up 8 bases; unmatched junction bases: 8. The CDR3 length is 14 residues. As DNA, the CDR3 is TGTGCCAGCTCCCGCATCGGGGACAGGGAGCCCCAGCATTTT. The encoded protein is CASSRIGDREPQHF. The full variable domain, rest sourced from reference TRBV18 and TRBJ1-5, is NAGVMQNPRHLVRRRGQEARLRCSPMKGHSHVYWYRQLPEEGLKFMVYLQKENIIDESGMPKERFSAEFPKEGPSILRIQQVVRGDSAAYFCASSRIGDREPQHFGDGTRLSIL.

This clone is a singleton in its sample. The J gene is TRBJ2-5, the V gene TRBV7-8, with 11 nucleotides matching TRBD2. Per the germline V gene, CDR1 is SGHVS and CDR2 is FQNEAQ. V gave up 5 bases and J gave up 5 bases; unmatched junction bases: 10. The CDR3 is 16 residues long. The CDR3 DNA is TGTGCCAGCAGCCCGGAGCTAGCGGGAGGTCGGGAGACCCAGTACTTC. Protein product: CASSPELAGGRETQYF.

This rearrangement joins TRBV18 to TRBJ2-1; 8 bases align to TRBD2. Germline V lookup: CDR1 KGHSH, CDR2 LQKENI. CDR3 size: 17 residues. J was trimmed by 7 bases and V by 2 bases; bases with no gene match: 13. The CDR3 coding sequence is TGTGCCAGCTCACCATTCTCCTCAGCGGGAGTTCCAAATGAGCAGTTCTTC. This translates into CASSPFSSAGVPNEQFF.

This clone was observed a handful of times. The chain has TRBV2 and TRBJ2-7, with 7 bases that match TRBD1. Germline V gene lookup returns CDR1 SNHLY and CDR2 FYNNEI. With V trimmed by 0 bases and J by 4 bases, 9 bases remained unmatched. The CDR3 consists of 16 residues. CDR3 in amino acids: CASSEALLGQQYEQYF. The CDR3 DNA reads as TGTGCCAGCAGTGAAGCGCTTCTGGGACAGCAGTACGAGCAGTACTTC.

With respect to this clone: The sample has other DNA sequences that encode this CDR3 too. The chain recombines TRBV27 with TRBJ2-1, with D hard to call. The length of the CDR3 is 13 residues. CDR1 is MNHEY and CDR2 is SMNVEV in the germline V gene (reference sequence). Trimming took off 5 bases at V and 1 base at J, with 6 bases between the two ends. CDR3 nucleotides: TGTGCCAGCAGTCTTTCGTCCTACAATGAGCAGTTCTTC. Translated, it gives CASSLSSYNEQFF.

The rearrangement joins TRBV29-1 to TRBJ2-5; D not certain. Trimming stripped 3 bases from V and 4 bases from J, with 9 bases between. This CDR3 has 12 amino acids. Germline assignment: CDR1 SQVTM and CDR2 ANQGSEA. This chain's CDR3 is CSVDGETETQYF. CDR3 nucleotides: TGCAGCGTTGACGGAGAAACAGAGACCCAGTACTTC.

This rearrangement joins TRBV6-6 to TRBJ1-6; D unclear. Germline assignment: CDR1 MNHNY and CDR2 SVGAGI (reference sequence). The CDR3 covers 13 residues. V dropped 7 bases and J dropped 10 bases, with 14 bases sitting between them. CDR3 residues: CASTPKGESPLHF. The DNA of the CDR3 is TGTGCCAGCACCCCGAAAGGAGAATCACCCCTCCACTTT.

V is TRBV5-6 and J is TRBJ1-1; D remains unclear. Trimming shortened V by 1 base and J by 1 base, and 11 bases separated the two germline ends. The CDR3 is 15 residues long. CDR1 and CDR2 (germline): SGHDT, YYEEEE. CDR3 DNA: TGTGCCAGCAGCTTGCTCGGGAGAACGAACACTGAAGCTTTCTTT. Protein product: CASSLLGRTNTEAFF.

There are a few counts of this clone. The chain joins TRBV28 to TRBJ1-1, with 8 bases lining up with TRBD1. V lost 4 bases and J lost 1; bases outside the gene matches: 8. The V gene's germline CDR1 is MDHEN and CDR2 SYDVKM. This CDR3 is 16 amino acids long. The CDR3 reads CASSSNLQGENTEAFF. The CDR3 DNA sequence: TGTGCCAGCAGTTCGAACTTACAGGGGGAGAACACTGAAGCTTTCTTT.

The chain combines TRBV4-2 with TRBJ2-1, with 7 bases that match TRBD1. Unmatched junction bases numbered 2, after V lost 0 bases and J lost 3 bases. The CDR3 length is 15 residues. Germline V gene sequence: CDR1 LGHNA, CDR2 YNFKEQ. CDR3 nucleotide sequence: TGTGCCAGCAGCCAAGATGGGACAGACTACAATGAGCAGTTCTTC. Encoded protein: CASSQDGTDYNEQFF.

This clone showed up just a few times. Other nucleotide sequences in the sample specify the same CDR3. The chain is built from TRBV5-1 and TRBJ1-1, with D maybe TRBD1 (5 bases). Deletions cut 0 bases from V and 7 bases from J, with 10 bases between. CDR3 length: 13 residues. The germline V gene has CDR1 SGHRS and CDR2 YFSETQ. Here the CDR3 DNA reads TGCGCCAGCAGCTTGGCCAGCGGGGGTGAAGCTTTCTTT. It is translated as CASSLASGGEAFF.

The CDR3 DNA sequence: TGCGCCAGCAGCTTGGCTCCGGGGAGCTCCTACAATGAGCAGTTCTTC. Its protein product is CASSLAPGSSYNEQFF. J is TRBJ2-1 and V is TRBV5-1, with a possible D match to TRBD2 (5 bases). V was clipped by 0 bases and J by 0 bases, with 10 bases between them. This CDR3 has 16 residues. The germline V gene encodes CDR1 SGHRS and CDR2 YFSETQ.

The rearrangement links TRBV5-6 to TRBJ1-1, with TRBD1 as a possible D gene (5 bases). The V gene's germline CDR1 is SGHDT and CDR2 YYEEEE. This CDR3 has 13 amino acids. Trimming removed 2 bases from V and 1 base from J, with 6 bases in between. CDR3 sequence (DNA): TGTGCCAGCAGCTTTGACAGGAACACTGAAGCTTTCTTT. Translation gives CASSFDRNTEAFF.

This chain joins TRBV11-2 and TRBJ2-7; 9 bases line up with TRBD1. V lost 4 bases to trimming and J lost 3 bases; unmatched junction nucleotides: 7. The germline gives CDR1 SGHAT, CDR2 FQNNGV. The CDR3 covers 15 residues. CDR3 region: CASSSGTGRGYEQYF. CDR3 DNA: TGTGCCAGCAGCTCGGGGACAGGGAGGGGCTACGAGCAGTACTTC.

This chain uses TRBV9 with TRBJ2-7, with 12 bases matching TRBD2. The CDR3 runs 15 residues. CDR1 SGDLS and CDR2 YYNGEE come from the germline V gene. V lost 0 bases, J lost 6 bases, and 4 bases stayed unmatched. The CDR3 DNA sequence: TGTGCCAGCAGCGTAGATCTAGCGGGAGGGCGCGAGCAGTACTTC. It codes for CASSVDLAGGREQYF.

With regard to this clone: Other DNA sequences in this sample translate to the same CDR3. The V and J genes are TRBV4-1 and TRBJ1-2; TRBD1 is a possible D gene (6 bases). The CDR3 contains 14 residues. V dropped 0 bases and J dropped 3 bases, with 8 bases sitting between them. Germline-derived CDR1 and CDR2 are MGHRA and YSYEKL. CDR3 sequence: CASSQEGADYGYTF. CDR3 in DNA: TGCGCCAGCAGCCAAGAGGGGGCTGACTATGGCTACACCTTC.